The T cell receptor beta chain described here comes from a study of T cells in Graves' hyperthyroidism and ophthalmopathy. General study points: Stable hyperthyroidism was separated from ophthalmopathy by a model based on 13 V-J features. Most clonotypes that expanded in the thyroid above 0.001 also showed up in blood.

Germline CDR1 SEHNR, CDR2 FQNEAQ (reference sequence). CDR3 size: 15 residues. Trimming cost V 2 bases and J 2 bases; bases outside gene matches: 6. The diagnoses drew upon clinical symptoms, serum thyroxine and TRAb, thyroid ultrasound and orbital computed tomography. Extraction of PBMCs used 10 ml of fresh peripheral blood. TCR beta CDR3 regions were amplified from RNA transcripts. A first-round RT-PCR of the TCR CDR3 used the HTBI primer set. TCRdb analysed the multiplex PCR reads with MiXCR anew, one entry per CDR3 protein. The sample carries around 690,000 distinct CDR3 sequences, under 25% recorded once. This clonotype showed up just a few times. Its antigen remains unidentified.

The clonotype originates from a man aged 25-45 years with Graves' ophthalmopathy. The chain has TRBV7-9 and TRBJ2-7; 7 nucleotides line up with TRBD1. The specimen sequenced was blood. The CDR3 DNA sequence: TGTGCCAGCAGCTTATGGGGGACAGAGCCCTACGAGCAGTACTTC. It codes for CASSLWGTEPYEQYF.